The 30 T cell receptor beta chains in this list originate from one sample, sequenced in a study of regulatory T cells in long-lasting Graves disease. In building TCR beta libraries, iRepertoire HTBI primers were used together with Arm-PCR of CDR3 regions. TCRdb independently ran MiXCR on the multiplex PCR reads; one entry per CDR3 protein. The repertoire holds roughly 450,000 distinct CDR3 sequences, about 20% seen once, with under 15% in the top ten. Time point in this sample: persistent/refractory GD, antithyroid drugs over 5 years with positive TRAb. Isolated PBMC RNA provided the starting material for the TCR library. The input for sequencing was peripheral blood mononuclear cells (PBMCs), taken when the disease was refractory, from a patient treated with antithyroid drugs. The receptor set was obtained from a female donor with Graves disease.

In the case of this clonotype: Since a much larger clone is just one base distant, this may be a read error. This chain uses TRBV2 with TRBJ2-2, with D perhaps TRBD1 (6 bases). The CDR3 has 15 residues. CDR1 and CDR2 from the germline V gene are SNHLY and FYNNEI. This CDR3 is CASSESRTDTGELSF. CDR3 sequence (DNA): TGTGCCAGCAGTGAATCACGGACAGACACCGGGGAGCTGTCTTTT.

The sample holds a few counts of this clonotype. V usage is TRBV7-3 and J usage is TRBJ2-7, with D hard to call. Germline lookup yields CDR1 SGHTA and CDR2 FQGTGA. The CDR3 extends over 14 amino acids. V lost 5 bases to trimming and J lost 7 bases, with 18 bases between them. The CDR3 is CASSPRVSESEQYF. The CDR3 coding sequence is TGTGCCAGCAGCCCCCGGGTGTCTGAGTCGGAGCAGTACTTC. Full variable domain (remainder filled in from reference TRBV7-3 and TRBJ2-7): GAGVSQTPSNKVTEKGKYVELRCDPISGHTALYWYRQSLGQGPEFLIYFQGTGAADDSGLPNDRFFAVRPEGSVSTLKIQRTERGDSAVYLCASSPRVSESEQYFGPGTRLTVT.

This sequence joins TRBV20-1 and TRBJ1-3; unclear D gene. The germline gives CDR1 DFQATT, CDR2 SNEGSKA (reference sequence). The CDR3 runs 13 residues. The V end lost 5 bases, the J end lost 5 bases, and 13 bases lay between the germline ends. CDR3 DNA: TGCAGTGCTGCCTCGCCTTCTCGAAACACCATATATTTT. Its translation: CSAASPSRNTIYF.

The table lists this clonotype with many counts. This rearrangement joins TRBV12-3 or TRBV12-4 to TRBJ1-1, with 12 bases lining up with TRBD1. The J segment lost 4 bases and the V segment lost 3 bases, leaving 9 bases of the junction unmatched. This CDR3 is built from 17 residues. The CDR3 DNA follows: TGTGCCAGCAGTTTGGTCCCCGGGACAGGGGGCCTCACTGAAGCTTTCTTT. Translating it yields CASSLVPGTGGLTEAFF.

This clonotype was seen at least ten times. The CDR3, as DNA: TGTGCCATCAACGACAGGGAAGGAACTGAAGCTTTCTTT. Translating it yields CAINDREGTEAFF. The chain joins TRBV10-3 to TRBJ1-1; 7 bases are shared with TRBD1. The trim removed 7 bases at V and 5 bases at J, leaving 7 bases unmatched. Germline V gene lookup returns CDR1 ENHRY and CDR2 SYGVKD. CDR3 length: 13 residues.

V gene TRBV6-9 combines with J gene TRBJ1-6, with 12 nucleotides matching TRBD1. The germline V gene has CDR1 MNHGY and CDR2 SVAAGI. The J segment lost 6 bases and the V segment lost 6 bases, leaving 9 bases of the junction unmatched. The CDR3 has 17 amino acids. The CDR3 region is CASSHPGQGALNSPLHF. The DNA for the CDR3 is TGTGCCAGCAGCCATCCGGGACAGGGGGCGCTTAATTCACCCCTCCACTTT.

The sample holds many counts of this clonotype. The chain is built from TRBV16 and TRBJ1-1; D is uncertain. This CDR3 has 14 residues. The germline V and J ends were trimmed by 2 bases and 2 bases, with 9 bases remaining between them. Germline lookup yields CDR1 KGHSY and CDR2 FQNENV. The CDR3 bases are TGTGCCAGCAGCCAAACCAGCGCCAACACTGAAGCTTTCTTT. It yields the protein CASSQTSANTEAFF.

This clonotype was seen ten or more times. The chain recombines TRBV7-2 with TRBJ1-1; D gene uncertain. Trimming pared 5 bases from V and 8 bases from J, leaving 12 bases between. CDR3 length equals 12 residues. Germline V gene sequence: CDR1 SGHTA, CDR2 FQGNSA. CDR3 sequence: CASSKPANEAFF. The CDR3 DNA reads TGTGCCAGCAGCAAGCCGGCGAACGAAGCTTTCTTT. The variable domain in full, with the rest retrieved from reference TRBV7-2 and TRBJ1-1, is GAGVSQSPSNKVTEKGKDVELRCDPISGHTALYWYRQSLGQGLEFLIYFQGNSAPDKSGLPSDRFSAERTGGSVSTLTIQRTQQEDSAVYLCASSKPANEAFFGQGTRLTVV.

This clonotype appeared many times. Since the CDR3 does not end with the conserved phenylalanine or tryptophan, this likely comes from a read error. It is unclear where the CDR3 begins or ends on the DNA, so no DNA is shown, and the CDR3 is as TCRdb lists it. The CDR3 sequence: CASSPGGPGLSV. The chain carries TRBV12-3 or TRBV12-4 and TRBJ2-1; the tabulated D call, TRBD2, remains unverified against the DNA. The CDR3 length is 12 residues, termini included.

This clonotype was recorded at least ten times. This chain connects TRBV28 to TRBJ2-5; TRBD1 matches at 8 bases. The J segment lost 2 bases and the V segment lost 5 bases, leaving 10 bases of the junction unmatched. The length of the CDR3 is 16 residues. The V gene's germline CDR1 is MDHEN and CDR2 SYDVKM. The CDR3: CASSQSGGSGQETQYF. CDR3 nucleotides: TGTGCCAGCAGTCAATCAGGGGGCTCGGGTCAAGAGACCCAGTACTTC.

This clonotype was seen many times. The CDR3 spells CASSNRRTGSYGYTF. CDR3 bases: TGTGCCAGCAGCAATAGGCGTACAGGGAGCTATGGCTACACCTTC. The genes are TRBV6-1 and TRBJ1-2, with a possible D match to TRBD1 (6 bases). Germline assignment: CDR1 MNHNS and CDR2 SASEGT. This CDR3 comprises 15 residues. Trimming removed 6 bases from V and 4 bases from J, with 18 bases in between.

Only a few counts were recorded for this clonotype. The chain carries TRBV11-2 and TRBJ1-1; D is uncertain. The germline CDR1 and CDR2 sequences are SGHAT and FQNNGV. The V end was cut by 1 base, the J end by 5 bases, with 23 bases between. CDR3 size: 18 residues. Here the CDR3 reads CASSLVRGFYGGRTEAFF. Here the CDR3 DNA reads TGTGCCAGCAGCTTAGTTCGCGGATTTTATGGAGGAAGGACTGAAGCTTTCTTT.

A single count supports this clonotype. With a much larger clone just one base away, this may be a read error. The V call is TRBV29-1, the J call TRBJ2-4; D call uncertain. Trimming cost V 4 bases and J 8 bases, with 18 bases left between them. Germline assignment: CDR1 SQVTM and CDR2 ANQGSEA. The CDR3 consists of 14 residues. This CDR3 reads CSVGAASLGDIQYF. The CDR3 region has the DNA TGCAGCGTTGGGGCCGCCAGTCTAGGAGACATTCAGTACTTC.

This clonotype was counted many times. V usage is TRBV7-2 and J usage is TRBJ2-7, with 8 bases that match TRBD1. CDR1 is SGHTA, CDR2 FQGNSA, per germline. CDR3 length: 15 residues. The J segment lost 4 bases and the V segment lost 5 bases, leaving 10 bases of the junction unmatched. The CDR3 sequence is CASSGTGTGLYEQYF. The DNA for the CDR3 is TGTGCCAGCAGCGGGACCGGGACAGGTCTTTACGAGCAGTACTTC.

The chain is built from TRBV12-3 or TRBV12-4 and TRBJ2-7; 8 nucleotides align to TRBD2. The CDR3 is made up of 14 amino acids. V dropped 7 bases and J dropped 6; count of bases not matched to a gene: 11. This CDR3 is CASTPSGRGVEQYF. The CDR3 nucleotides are TGTGCCAGCACCCCCAGCGGGAGAGGCGTCGAGCAGTACTTC.

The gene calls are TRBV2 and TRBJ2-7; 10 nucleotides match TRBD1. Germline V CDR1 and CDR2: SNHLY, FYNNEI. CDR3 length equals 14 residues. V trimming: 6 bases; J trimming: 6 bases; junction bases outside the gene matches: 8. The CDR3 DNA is TGTGCCAGCAGCGATGACAGGGGGCGAGGCGAGCAGTACTTC. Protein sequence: CASSDDRGRGEQYF.

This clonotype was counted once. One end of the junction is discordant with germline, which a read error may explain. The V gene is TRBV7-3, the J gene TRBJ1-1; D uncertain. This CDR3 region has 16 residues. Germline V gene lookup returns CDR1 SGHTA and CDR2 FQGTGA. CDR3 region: CASSSLLKAKNTEALF. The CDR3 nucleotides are TGTGCCAGCAGCTCCCTTTTGAAGGCCAAGAACACTGAAGCTCTCTTT.

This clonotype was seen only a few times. Here the CDR3 DNA reads TGTGCCACCAGCAGAGATAACACCGCGGGGGGGCCTCCTGGGGCCAACGTCCTGACTTTC. Protein product: CATSRDNTAGGPPGANVLTF. The chain recombines TRBV15 with TRBJ2-6; 9 positions match TRBD2. The CDR3 length is 20 residues. Germline CDR1 is LNHNV and CDR2 is YYDKDF (reference sequence). With V trimmed by 0 bases and J by 2 bases, 11 bases remained unmatched.

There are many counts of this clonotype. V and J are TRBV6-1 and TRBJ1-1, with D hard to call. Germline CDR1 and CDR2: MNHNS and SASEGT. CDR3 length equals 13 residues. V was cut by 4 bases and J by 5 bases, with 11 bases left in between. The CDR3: CASSAGKGTEAFF. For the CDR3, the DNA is TGTGCCAGCAGTGCTGGGAAGGGAACTGAAGCTTTCTTT.

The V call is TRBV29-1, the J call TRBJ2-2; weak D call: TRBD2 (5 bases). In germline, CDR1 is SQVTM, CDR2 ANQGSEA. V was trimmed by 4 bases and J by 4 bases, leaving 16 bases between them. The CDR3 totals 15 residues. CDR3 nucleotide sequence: TGCAGCGTTGTTTTCGGACTCTTGAGCACCGGGGAGCTGTTTTTT. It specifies CSVVFGLLSTGELFF.

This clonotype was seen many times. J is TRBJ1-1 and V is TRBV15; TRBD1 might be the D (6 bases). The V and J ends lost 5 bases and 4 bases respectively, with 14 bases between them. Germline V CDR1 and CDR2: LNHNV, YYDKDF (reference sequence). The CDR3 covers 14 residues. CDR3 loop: CATSGKGGGTEAFF. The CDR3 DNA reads TGTGCCACCAGCGGGAAAGGGGGAGGCACTGAAGCTTTCTTT.

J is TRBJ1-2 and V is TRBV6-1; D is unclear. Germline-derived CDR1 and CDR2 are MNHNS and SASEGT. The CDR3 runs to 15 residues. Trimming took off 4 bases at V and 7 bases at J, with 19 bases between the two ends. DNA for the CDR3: TGTGCCAGCAGTGCCGCCGACTTAAGCCTCAGTGGCTACACCTTC. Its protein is CASSAADLSLSGYTF.

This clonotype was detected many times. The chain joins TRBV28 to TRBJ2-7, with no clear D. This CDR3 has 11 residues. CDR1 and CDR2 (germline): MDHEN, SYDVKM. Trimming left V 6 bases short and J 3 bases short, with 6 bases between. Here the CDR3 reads CASSKLYEQYF. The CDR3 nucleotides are TGTGCCAGCAGCAAGCTCTACGAGCAGTACTTC.

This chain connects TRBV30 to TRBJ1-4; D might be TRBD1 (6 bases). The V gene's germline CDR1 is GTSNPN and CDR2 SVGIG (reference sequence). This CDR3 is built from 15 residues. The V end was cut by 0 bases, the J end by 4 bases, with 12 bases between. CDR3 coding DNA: TGTGCCTGGAGTGTATCGACAGGAAATAATGAAAAACTGTTTTTT. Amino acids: CAWSVSTGNNEKLFF. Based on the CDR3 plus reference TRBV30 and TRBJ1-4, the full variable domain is SQTIHQWPATLVQPVGSPLSLECTVEGTSNPNLYWYRQAAGRGLQLLFYSVGIGQISSEVPQNLSASRPQDRQFILSSKKLLLSDSGFYLCAWSVSTGNNEKLFFGSGTQLSVL.

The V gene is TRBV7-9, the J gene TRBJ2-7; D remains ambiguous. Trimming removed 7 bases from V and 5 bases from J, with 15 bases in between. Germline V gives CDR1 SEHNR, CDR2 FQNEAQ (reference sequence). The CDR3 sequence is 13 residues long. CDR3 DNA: TGTGCCAGCACTCCTAGAGGCCGCCACGAGCAGTACTTC. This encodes CASTPRGRHEQYF.

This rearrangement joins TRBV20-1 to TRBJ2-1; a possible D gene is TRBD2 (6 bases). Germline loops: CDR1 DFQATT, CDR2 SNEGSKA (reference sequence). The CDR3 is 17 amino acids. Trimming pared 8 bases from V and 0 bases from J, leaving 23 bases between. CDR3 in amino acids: CSTLYAGPHSSYNEQFF. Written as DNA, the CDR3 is TGCAGTACCCTTTATGCGGGGCCCCACTCCTCCTACAATGAGCAGTTCTTC.

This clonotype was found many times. CDR3 loop: CAINPTKTGVEETQYF. The DNA for the CDR3 is TGTGCCATCAACCCAACTAAGACAGGGGTGGAGGAGACCCAGTACTTC. V and J are TRBV10-3 and TRBJ2-5, with TRBD1 matching 8 bases. The CDR3 consists of 16 residues. V was clipped by 7 bases and J by 5 bases; unmatched bases: 15. Germline CDR1 is ENHRY and CDR2 is SYGVKD.

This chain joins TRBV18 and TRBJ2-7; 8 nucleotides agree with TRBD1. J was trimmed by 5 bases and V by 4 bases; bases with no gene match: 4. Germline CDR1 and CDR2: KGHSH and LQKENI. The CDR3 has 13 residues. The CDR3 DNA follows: TGTGCCAGCTCACAGGGACAGGAACACGAGCAGTACTTC. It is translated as CASSQGQEHEQYF.

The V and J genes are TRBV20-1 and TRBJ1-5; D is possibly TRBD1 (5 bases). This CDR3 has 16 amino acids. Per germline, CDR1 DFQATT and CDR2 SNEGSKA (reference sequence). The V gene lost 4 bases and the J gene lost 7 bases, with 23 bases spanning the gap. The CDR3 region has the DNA TGCAGTGCTATAGATTACGGGGGGGGTGGAAGGCAGCCCCAGCATTTT. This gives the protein CSAIDYGGGGRQPQHF.

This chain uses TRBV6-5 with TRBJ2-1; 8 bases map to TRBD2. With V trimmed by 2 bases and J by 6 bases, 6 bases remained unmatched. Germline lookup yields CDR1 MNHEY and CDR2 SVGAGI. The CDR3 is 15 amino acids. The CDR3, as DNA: TGTGCCAGCAGTTACATCCGGGGGGGTTCCAATGAGCAGTTCTTC. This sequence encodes CASSYIRGGSNEQFF.